The next 17 T cell receptor beta chains were all read from a single sample in a study of regulatory T cells in long-lasting Graves disease. Time point indicated: newly diagnosed GD, antithyroid drugs for less than 3 months. Extracted RNA from PBMCs served as the source of the TCR library. Both iRepertoire HTBI primers and Arm-PCR of CDR3 regions were used to build the TCR beta libraries. A single record per CDR3 protein comes from TCRdb applying MiXCR to the multiplex PCR reads. The sample has 550,000 to 700,000 distinct CDR3 sequences; about 16% are singletons. This same sample was also taken into another study, of T cells in Graves' hyperthyroidism and ophthalmopathy.

Sequenced here: peripheral blood mononuclear cells (PBMCs), sampled at new diagnosis, from a patient treated with antithyroid drugs. The origin of the receptors is a man aged 18 to 29 with Graves disease.

Regarding this clonotype: One base away lies a much larger clone, so this may be a sequencing read error. The rearrangement links TRBV7-9 to TRBJ1-1; TRBD1 agrees at 8 bases. This CDR3 contains 15 residues. Germline-derived CDR1 and CDR2 are SEHNR and FQNEAQ (reference sequence). Written as DNA, the CDR3 is TGTGCCAGCGGCTTAGAGGGACAGGTGAACACTGAAGCTTTCTTT. Its protein is CASGLEGQVNTEAFF.

This clonotype was detected many times. This rearrangement joins TRBV30 to TRBJ2-3; D is ambiguous. This CDR3 contains 13 residues. Deletions cut 2 bases from V and 3 bases from J, with 9 bases between. Germline CDR1 reads GTSNPN; CDR2 reads SVGIG (reference sequence). This chain's CDR3 is CAWSFSGTDTQYF. The DNA of the CDR3 is TGTGCCTGGAGTTTCTCCGGGACAGATACGCAGTATTTT.

The chain carries TRBV30 and TRBJ2-7; possibly TRBD1 or TRBD2 for D (6 bases each). Germline lookup yields CDR1 GTSNPN and CDR2 SVGIG (reference sequence). The CDR3 totals 15 residues. Trimming left V 1 base short and J 3 bases short, with 16 bases between. CDR3 coding DNA: TGTGCCTGGAGTGACCCCCCCGGGGGCCACTACGAGCAGTACTTC. Translation gives CAWSDPPGGHYEQYF.

The sample holds a few counts of this clonotype. The rearrangement links TRBV7-8 to TRBJ2-1; a weak D match, TRBD2 (6 bases). Germline CDR1 SGHVS, CDR2 FQNEAQ. The CDR3 totals 17 residues. Trimming took 3 bases from V and 0 from J, leaving 15 bases between them. DNA of the CDR3: TGTGCCAGCAGCTTTCGGGACTCTCTGAGCTCCTACAATGAGCAGTTCTTC. Translated: CASSFRDSLSSYNEQFF. Complete variable domain (other parts from reference TRBV7-8 and TRBJ2-1): GAGVSQSPRYKVAKRGQDVALRCDPISGHVSLFWYQQALGQGPEFLTYFQNEAQLDKSGLPSDRFFAERPEGSVSTLKIQRTQQEDSAVYLCASSFRDSLSSYNEQFFGPGTRLTVL.

This clonotype was detected a few times. The chain joins TRBV20-1 to TRBJ2-1; tentatively, D is TRBD2 (5 bases). V lost 6 bases and J 5 bases, leaving 20 bases between the germline ends. Germline CDR1 reads DFQATT; CDR2 reads SNEGSKA (reference sequence). This CDR3 spans 15 amino acids. CDR3 nucleotides: TGCAGTGCCGTCCCTCGAGCGGTACTTCACAATGAGCAGTTCTTC. Translated: CSAVPRAVLHNEQFF.

This clonotype has a count of ten or more. The chain has TRBV5-1 and TRBJ2-5, with D possibly TRBD2 on 6 matching bases. CDR3 length: 13 residues. Trimming took off 4 bases at V and 6 bases at J, with 13 bases between the two ends. Looked up from germline, CDR1 is SGHRS and CDR2 is YFSETQ. The DNA of the CDR3 is TGCGCCAGCAGCACGGGGGAGGAAAAGACCCAGTACTTC. It codes for CASSTGEEKTQYF.

The sample holds many counts of this clonotype. The gene calls are TRBV28 and TRBJ2-7; D unclear. Germline CDR1 MDHEN, CDR2 SYDVKM. The CDR3 is made up of 12 amino acids. V dropped 5 bases and J dropped 3 bases, with 8 bases sitting between them. CDR3: CASSPFIYEQYF. In nucleotides, the CDR3 is TGTGCCAGCAGTCCGTTCATCTACGAGCAGTACTTC.

Many counts were recorded for this clonotype. The chain is built from TRBV6-1 and TRBJ1-2, with TRBD1 matching 9 bases. Germline CDR1 and CDR2: MNHNS and SASEGT. V was pared by 6 bases and J by 6 bases, with 5 bases of the junction left unmatched. The CDR3 is 13 residues long. CDR3 coding DNA: TGTGCCAGCAGCGTAACAGGGGGCGATGGCTACACCTTC. It encodes CASSVTGGDGYTF.

In its sample, this clonotype was seen many times. The chain is built from TRBV7-9 and TRBJ2-3, with D perhaps TRBD2 (5 bases). Between the trimmed V and J ends, which lost 8 bases and 6 bases, there was a span of 12 bases. Germline lookup yields CDR1 SEHNR and CDR2 FQNEAQ (reference sequence). The CDR3 extends over 12 amino acids. CDR3 in DNA: TGTGCCAGCGAGGTAGCGAGGGATACGCAGTATTTT. Its protein is CASEVARDTQYF.

In its sample, this clonotype was seen many times. The chain uses TRBV27 and TRBJ1-2, with D unresolved. The V end was cut by 4 bases, the J end by 4 bases, with 10 bases between. This CDR3 is 13 amino acids long. Germline CDR1 reads MNHEY; CDR2 reads SMNVEV (reference sequence). The CDR3 sequence is CASSSQRGYGYTF. Written as DNA, the CDR3 is TGTGCCAGCAGTTCTCAACGCGGCTATGGCTACACCTTC.

This clonotype was observed a handful of times. The chain recombines TRBV20-1 with TRBJ1-1; 7 bases agree with TRBD1. Germline CDR1 reads DFQATT; CDR2 reads SNEGSKA (reference sequence). V was clipped by 0 bases and J by 1 base; unmatched bases: 5. This CDR3 is built from 15 residues. CDR3 nucleotide sequence: TGCAGTGCTAGAGATCTTCGGACAGGGAACACTGAAGCTTTCTTT. It codes for CSARDLRTGNTEAFF.

This clonotype was observed at least ten times. The V and J genes are TRBV11-1 and TRBJ2-7; no clear D. V shed 5 bases and J shed 1 base, with 15 bases lying between them. The CDR3 is 15 amino acids. Per the germline V gene, CDR1 is SGHAT and CDR2 is FQDESV (reference sequence). CDR3: CASSPEPQKSYEQYF. The CDR3 bases are TGTGCCAGCAGCCCAGAACCACAGAAGTCCTACGAGCAGTACTTC.

This clonotype showed up many times. The chain employs TRBV3-1 and TRBJ2-1; D remains ambiguous. V lost 1 base and J 0 bases, leaving 13 bases between the germline ends. Germline CDR1 reads LGHDT; CDR2 reads YNNKEL (reference sequence). The CDR3 is 17 amino acids. The CDR3 coding sequence is TGTGCCAGCAGCCAAGGTTTCCGGCCAAGCTCCTACAATGAGCAGTTCTTC. Encoded protein: CASSQGFRPSSYNEQFF.

This clonotype was recorded a few times. This sequence joins TRBV19 and TRBJ1-5; D remains unclear. The CDR3 is 15 residues long. Germline V CDR1 and CDR2: LNHDA, SQIVND (reference sequence). Trimming stripped 3 bases from V and 1 base from J, with 10 bases between. The DNA for the CDR3 is TGTGCCAGTAGTATTTCCCGAGCGAGCAATCAGCCCCAGCATTTT. This codes for CASSISRASNQPQHF. Full variable domain (rest looked up from reference TRBV19 and TRBJ1-5): DGGITQSPKYLFRKEGQNVTLSCEQNLNHDAMYWYRQDPGQGLRLIYYSQIVNDFQKGDIAEGYSVSREKKESFPLTVTSAQKNPTAFYLCASSISRASNQPQHFGDGTRLSIL.

This clonotype was detected ten times or more. The rearrangement uses TRBV11-2 and TRBJ1-5; D call uncertain. V was trimmed by 5 bases and J by 4 bases, leaving 12 bases between them. CDR1 and CDR2 from the germline V gene are SGHAT and FQNNGV. The length of the CDR3 is 14 residues. This CDR3 is CASSPLGNNQPQHF. CDR3 in DNA: TGTGCCAGCAGCCCGCTCGGGAATAATCAGCCCCAGCATTTT.

The rearrangement links TRBV24-1 to TRBJ2-3, with no clear D. Deletions cut 1 base from V and 5 bases from J, with 3 bases between. CDR3 length: 12 amino acids. The V gene's germline CDR1 is KGHDR and CDR2 SFDVKD. The CDR3 nucleotides read TGTGCCACCAGTGATTTCAGAGATACGCAGTATTTT. It encodes CATSDFRDTQYF.

In this sample, this clonotype turned up a few times. The chain couples TRBV5-1 to TRBJ1-2, with 10 bases identical to TRBD1. The V segment lost 4 bases and the J segment 4 bases; nucleotides outside the gene matches: 10. There are 16 residues in the CDR3. In germline, CDR1 is SGHRS, CDR2 YFSETQ. Written as DNA, the CDR3 is TGCGCCAGCAGCCGGGTCGGGACAGGGGCTGTCTATGGCTACACCTTC. This gives the protein CASSRVGTGAVYGYTF. Using reference TRBV5-1 and TRBJ1-2 for the parts outside the CDR3, the full variable domain is KAGVTQTPRYLIKTRGQQVTLSCSPISGHRSVSWYQQTPGQGLQFLFEYFSETQRNKGNFPGRFSGRQFSNSRSEMNVSTLELGDSALYLCASSRVGTGAVYGYTFGSGTRLTVV.